This is a list of T cell receptor beta chains from one sample in a study of T cell repertoires in cytomegalovirus infection. TCRdb itself ran the reads through MiXCR, one entry per CDR3 protein. This table has hundreds of thousands of distinct CDR3 sequences, roughly a sixth appearing once. The sequenced sample consisted of PBMCs. All receptors derive from a human donor in good health (CMV status not recorded). Some clones in this sample may be carry-over from other donors' samples. Both conserved end residues are part of each CDR3. The D gene is left open where the match is weak. Not all rows give a size; the values are once, few, many and, for expanded clones, a class.

. | TRBJ1-5 | 14 | . | TRBV20-1 | TGCAGTGCTAGTCAGGGTTTGGGATTTCAGCCCCAGCATTTT | CSASQGLGFQPQHF
many | TRBJ2-6 | 18 | . | TRBV10-3 | TGTGCCATCAGTGAGTTTATGCAGGGGCACTCTGGGGCCAACGTCCTGACTTTC | CAISEFMQGHSGANVLTF
once | TRBJ1-1 | 16 | . | TRBV20-1 | TGCAGTGCTAGAGATTTCTCACAGGGAAGGCACACTGAAGCTTTCTTT | CSARDFSQGRHTEAFF
many | TRBJ2-7 | 15 | . | TRBV4-1 | TGCGCCAGCAGCCACCCGGGACCCAGCTCCTACGAGCAGTACTTC | CASSHPGPSSYEQYF
few | TRBJ2-7 | 16 | TRBD1 | TRBV28 | TGTGCCAGCAGTCCTCATCCGTGGACAGGCTCCTACGAGCAGTACTTC | CASSPHPWTGSYEQYF
. | TRBJ2-5 | 13 | . | TRBV7-9 | TGTGCCAGCAGCGCCCGACTGGAGGGGACCCAGTACTTC | CASSARLEGTQYF
many | TRBJ2-1 | 14 | . | TRBV7-6 | TGTGCCAGCAGCCTTAGCTTCGGCGTCAATGAGCAGTTCTTC | CASSLSFGVNEQFF
. | TRBJ1-2 | 15 | . | TRBV19 | TGTGCCAGTAGTACCGTGGACAGCTTTAACTATGGCTACACCTTC | CASSTVDSFNYGYTF
. | TRBJ2-3 | 15 | TRBD2 | TRBV20-1 | TGCAGTGCTAGAAGGACTAGCGTTGGCACAGATACGCAGTATTTT | CSARRTSVGTDTQYF
. | TRBJ1-1 | 15 | TRBD1 | TRBV10-3 | TGTGCCATCAGTATCCTGGGACAGGGGTACTCTGAAGCTTTCTTT | CAISILGQGYSEAFF
few | TRBJ2-1 | 18 | TRBD2 | TRBV19 | TGTGCCAGTAGTATCAGACTAGCGGGGGCCCACTCCTACAATGAGCAGTTCTTC | CASSIRLAGAHSYNEQFF
many | TRBJ2-1 | 17 | TRBD1 | TRBV7-9 | TGTGCCAGCAGCTTAGTTAGGCAGGGGGCGCGTTACAATGAGCAGTTCTTC | CASSLVRQGARYNEQFF
many | TRBJ2-2 | 15 | . | TRBV7-2 | TGTGCCAGCAGCGGACAAGGGACGAACACCGGGGAGCTGTTTTTT | CASSGQGTNTGELFF
many | TRBJ1-6 | 19 | . | TRBV28 | TGTGCCAGCAGTTTAACCGCAGGGAGGCTCAGCTCCTATAATTCACCCCTCCACTTT | CASSLTAGRLSSYNSPLHF
. | TRBJ2-3 | 16 | . | TRBV15 | TGTGCCACCAGCAGTGGTACAGGGCCTAGCACAGATACGCAGTATTTT | CATSSGTGPSTDTQYF
. | TRBJ2-1 | 11 | TRBD1 | TRBV6-6 | TGTGCCGTACAGGGGGCTTATGAGCAGTTCTTC | CAVQGAYEQFF
. | TRBJ1-5 | 16 | . | TRBV7-2 | TGTGCCAGCAGCTTAGGTGGGGTTGCTTCCAATCAGCCCCAGCATTTT | CASSLGGVASNQPQHF
many | TRBJ1-5 | 15 | TRBD1 | TRBV28 | TGTGCCAGCAGTTACAGGGGGCACGGCAATCAGCCCCAGCATTTT | CASSYRGHGNQPQHF
few | TRBJ2-7 | 13 | . | TRBV20-1 | TGCAGTGCTAGCACCCACAGTTCCTACGAGCAGTACTTC | CSASTHSSYEQYF
. | TRBJ2-5 | 16 | TRBD2 | TRBV4-3 | TGCGCCAGCAGCCAGACCCGGACTAGCTCTTCAGAGACCCAGTACTTC | CASSQTRTSSSETQYF
. | TRBJ1-2 | 15 | TRBD1 | TRBV27 | TGTGCCAGCAGTATGGGGACAGGGGCCCGCTATGGCTACACCTTC | CASSMGTGARYGYTF
. | TRBJ2-2 | 15 | . | TRBV4-3 | TGCGCCAACAGCCCCTCAGGGATGGAGTTTAGGGAGCTGTTTTTT | CANSPSGMEFRELFF
. | TRBJ2-1 | 17 | . | TRBV12-3/TRBV12-4 | TGTGCCAGCAGTGGCCCCGGGGGGCTAAGCTCCTACAATGAGCAGTTCTTC | CASSGPGGLSSYNEQFF
few | TRBJ2-7 | 15 | TRBD1 | TRBV20-1 | TGCAGTGCTAGAGAACGACAGGGAATGTCCTACGAGCAGTACTTC | CSARERQGMSYEQYF
. | TRBJ1-1 | 13 | . | TRBV6-5 | TGTGCCAGCAGTTACGCCGGGAACACTGAAGCTTTCTTT | CASSYAGNTEAFF
many | TRBJ1-2 | 17 | . | TRBV7-2 | TGTGCCAGCAGCAAAGGTAGCAGGTTTCGTGCGGACTATGGCTACACCTTC | CASSKGSRFRADYGYTF
many | TRBJ2-2 | 17 | . | TRBV28 | TGTGCCAGCAGCCCCGCGACAGGTCTAGCGAACACCGGGGAGCTGTTTTTT | CASSPATGLANTGELFF
many | TRBJ1-1 | 14 | . | TRBV7-2 | TGTGCCAGCAGCTTAGCAGGGGTGAACACTGAAGCTTTCTTT | CASSLAGVNTEAFF
many | TRBJ2-5 | 15 | TRBD1 | TRBV11-2 | TGTGCCAGCAGCACAGGGGGACAGGGTTTGGGGACCCAGTACTTC | CASSTGGQGLGTQYF
. | TRBJ1-2 | 16 | . | TRBV12-3/TRBV12-4 | TGTGCCAGCGTGGGAACCCCCGGGGGGCGATTGGATGGCTACACCTTC | CASVGTPGGRLDGYTF
many | TRBJ2-7 | 13 | . | TRBV7-2 | TGTGCCAGCAGCTTGACCGCGGCCTACGAGCAGTACTTC | CASSLTAAYEQYF
few | TRBJ2-5 | 17 | . | TRBV7-9 | TGTGCCAGCAGCTTTAACGCGCAGAGTAATACCATAGAGACCCAGTACTTC | CASSFNAQSNTIETQYF
. | TRBJ1-2 | 12 | . | TRBV28 | TGTGCCAGCAGTTTCAGTTACTATGGCTACACCTTC | CASSFSYYGYTF
few | TRBJ2-7 | 14 | . | TRBV5-1 | TGCGCCAGCAGACGTGGCAGGGAGCCCTACGAGCAGTACTTC | CASRRGREPYEQYF
many | TRBJ1-1 | 15 | . | TRBV7-2 | TGTGCCAGCAGCTTACAAACCGGGACTAACACTGAAGCTTTCTTT | CASSLQTGTNTEAFF
many | TRBJ2-5 | 16 | TRBD2 | TRBV20-1 | TGCAGTGCTAGTTCCGGACTAGAGATGTACCAAGAGACCCAGTACTTC | CSASSGLEMYQETQYF
many | TRBJ2-7 | 17 | TRBD2 | TRBV25-1 | TGTGCCAGCAGTGGACTAGCGGGGGCCGATAGGTCCTACGAGCAGTACTTC | CASSGLAGADRSYEQYF
. | TRBJ2-5 | 14 | . | TRBV6-5 | TGTGCCAGCAGTTACGGACAGTTGCAAGAGACCCAGTACTTC | CASSYGQLQETQYF
many | TRBJ1-3 | 16 | . | TRBV7-2 | TGTGCCAGCAGCCGAGGTCCCGGCCACTCTGGAAACACCATATATTTT | CASSRGPGHSGNTIYF
few | TRBJ1-1 | 15 | . | TRBV9 | TGTGCCAGCAGCGTAGTGGGGGGGCTAGACACTGAAGCTTTCTTT | CASSVVGGLDTEAFF
few | TRBJ1-5 | 15 | TRBD1 | TRBV20-1 | TGCAGTGCCCCGTGGCCAGGGGGCTATAATCAGCCCCAGCATTTT | CSAPWPGGYNQPQHF
. | TRBJ2-5 | 13 | TRBD2 | TRBV6-6 | TGTGCCAGCGGGACTAGCGGGCAAGAGACCCAGTACTTC | CASGTSGQETQYF
few | TRBJ1-5 | 14 | . | TRBV6-6 | TGTGCCAGCAGTGAGGACGGCCCCTCACGGCCCCAGCATTTT | CASSEDGPSRPQHF
few | TRBJ1-1 | 13 | . | TRBV7-9 | TGTGCCAGCAGCTTAGGAGGAGCGACTGAAGCTTTCTTT | CASSLGGATEAFF
few | TRBJ2-3 | 15 | TRBD1 | TRBV5-1 | TGCGCCAGCACTCAGGGGGCTTCTAGCACAGATACGCAGTATTTT | CASTQGASSTDTQYF
many | TRBJ2-2 | 14 | . | TRBV24-1 | TGTGCCACCAGTGAGTCTGGGGTGACCGGGGAGCTGTTTTTT | CATSESGVTGELFF
. | TRBJ1-4 | 15 | . | TRBV2 | TGTGCCAGCAGGGAGGCCTTCAGGGCTAATGAAAAACTGTTTTTT | CASREAFRANEKLFF
. | TRBJ2-1 | 16 | TRBD2 | TRBV5-4 | TGTGCCAGCAGCGGGAAAGCGGGGGCCTCCTTCAATGAGCAGTTCTTC | CASSGKAGASFNEQFF